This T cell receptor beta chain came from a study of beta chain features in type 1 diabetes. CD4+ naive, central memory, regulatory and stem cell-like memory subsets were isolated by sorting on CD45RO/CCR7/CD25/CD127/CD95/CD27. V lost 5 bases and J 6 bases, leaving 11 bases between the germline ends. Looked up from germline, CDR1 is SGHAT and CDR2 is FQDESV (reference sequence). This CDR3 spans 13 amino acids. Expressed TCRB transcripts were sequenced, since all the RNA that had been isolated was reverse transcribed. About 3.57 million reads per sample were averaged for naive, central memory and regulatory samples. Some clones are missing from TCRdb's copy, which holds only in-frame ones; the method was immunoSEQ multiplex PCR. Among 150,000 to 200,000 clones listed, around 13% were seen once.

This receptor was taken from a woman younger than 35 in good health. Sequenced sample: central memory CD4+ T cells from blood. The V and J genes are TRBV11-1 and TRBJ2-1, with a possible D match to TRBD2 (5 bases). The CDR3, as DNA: TGTGCCAGCAGCGTATCTCTAGCCAATGAGCAGTTCTTC. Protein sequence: CASSVSLANEQFF. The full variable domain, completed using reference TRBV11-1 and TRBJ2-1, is EAEVAQSPRYKITEKSQAVAFWCDPISGHATLYWYRQILGQGPELLVQFQDESVVDDSQLPKDRFSAERLKGVDSTLKIQPAELGDSAMYLCASSVSLANEQFFGPGTRLTVL.